Sequencing of this TCR beta chain was carried out in a study of blood T cell repertoires in COVID-19. Study context: Sites in the United States, Italy and Spain provided acute and convalescent COVID-19 samples. T cells, B-cell-depleted T cells, or PBMCs supplied cDNA or gDNA.

As concerns this clone: The sample carries other DNA sequences with the same CDR3.

Clones were read by immunoSEQ multiplex PCR, and TCRdb kept only the in-frame ones, dropping some. The sample records 250,000 to 300,000 clones, approximately 87% being singletons. Seattle cases were enrolled at active infection and followed longitudinally. V trimming: 5 bases; J trimming: 1 base; junction bases outside the gene matches: 3. This CDR3 has 15 amino acids. CDR1 and CDR2 (germline): KGHSH, LQKENI. The clonotype comes from a woman aged 30 to 39 with COVID-19, enrolled during active disease. The sequenced material came from peripheral blood. This rearrangement joins TRBV18 to TRBJ2-7; 12 nucleotides match TRBD2. The CDR3 reads CASSGGLAGSYEQYF. The CDR3 DNA sequence: TGTGCCAGCTCAGGAGGACTAGCGGGGTCCTACGAGCAGTACTTC.